The rows below give T cell receptor beta chains drawn from one sample of a study of early stage breast cancer tumors. Profiling relied on immunoSEQ multiplex PCR, and the TCRdb table lists in-frame clones only, not all of them. Of tens of thousands of clones listed, 75% to 95% are singletons. The sample taken for sequencing was blood. The origin of the receptors is a person aged 70 to 80 with breast cancer. The CDR3 runs from the conserved cysteine through the conserved F or W. D genes are given only for firm matches. A row's size may be missing; if present it is once, few, many or a size class.

length,J,V,D,size,CDR3,DNA
12,TRBJ2-7,TRBV6-5,-,few,CASSSKWTEQYF,TGTGCCAGCAGTTCGAAGTGGACTGAGCAGTACTTC
13,TRBJ2-2,TRBV10-1,-,-,CASSTANTGELFF,TGCGCCAGCAGTACAGCGAACACCGGGGAGCTGTTTTTT
14,TRBJ2-7,TRBV19,TRBD2,-,CASRSLAGAYEQYF,TGTGCCAGTAGGAGCCTAGCGGGAGCCTACGAGCAGTACTTC
15,TRBJ2-3,TRBV11-3,-,-,CASSLGRGGTDTQYF,TGTGCCAGCAGCTTAGGGCGGGGAGGCACAGATACGCAGTATTTT
15,TRBJ1-2,TRBV7-8,TRBD1,-,CASSPGTGFNYGYTF,TGTGCCAGCAGCCCCGGGACAGGGTTTAACTATGGCTACACCTTC
15,TRBJ1-1,TRBV11-2,-,-,CASSPSPLPNTEAFF,TGTGCCAGCAGCCCGTCGCCCCTACCCAACACTGAAGCTTTCTTT
14,TRBJ2-7,TRBV12-5,-,-,CASGPPTCSYEQYF,TGTGCTAGTGGTCCCCCGACATGCTCCTACGAGCAGTACTTC
16,TRBJ1-5,TRBV7-2,-,-,CASSLNGPGSNQPQHF,TGTGCCAGCAGCTTAAATGGGCCTGGGAGCAATCAGCCCCAGCATTTT
14,TRBJ2-7,TRBV6-5,TRBD1,-,CASSRDRGHYEQYF,TGTGCCAGCAGTCGAGACAGGGGCCACTACGAGCAGTACTTC
16,TRBJ1-5,TRBV7-2,-,-,CASSLVGAPRNQPQHF,TGTGCCAGCAGCTTAGTGGGAGCACCTCGCAATCAGCCCCAGCATTTT
17,TRBJ2-2,TRBV5-1,TRBD2,-,CASSLSASGSNTGELFF,TGCGCCAGCAGCTTGTCGGCTAGCGGGTCGAACACCGGGGAGCTGTTTTTT
14,TRBJ1-1,TRBV7-2,-,-,CASSLARGNTEAFF,TGTGCCAGCAGCTTAGCGCGGGGGAACACTGAAGCTTTCTTT
15,TRBJ1-5,TRBV27,TRBD1,once,CASSTGQASNQPQHF,TGTGCCAGCAGTACCGGACAGGCTAGCAATCAGCCCCAGCATTTT
16,TRBJ1-1,TRBV6-1,-,-,CASSDLIRGENTEAFF,TGTGCCAGCAGTGATTTGATACGGGGGGAGAACACTGAAGCTTTCTTT
14,TRBJ2-1,TRBV6-5,TRBD2,once,CASSSQVSGGEQFF,TGTGCCAGCAGCTCCCAAGTGTCGGGGGGTGAGCAGTTCTTC
14,TRBJ1-3,TRBV13,-,-,CASSLDSPGNTIYF,TGTGCCAGCAGCTTGGACAGCCCTGGAAACACCATATATTTT
13,TRBJ1-2,TRBV6-5,-,-,CASSYSGGRGYTF,TGTGCCAGCAGTTACTCAGGGGGAAGGGGCTACACCTTC
17,TRBJ2-3,TRBV7-8,TRBD2,-,CASSLRSGRVLGDTQYF,TGTGCCAGCAGCTTGCGAAGCGGGAGAGTTCTTGGGGATACGCAGTATTTT
15,TRBJ2-2,TRBV19,TRBD1,-,CASSLGTGSIGELFF,TGTGCCAGTAGTCTCGGGACAGGGTCGATCGGGGAGCTGTTTTTT
16,TRBJ2-1,TRBV4-3,TRBD2,-,CASSHSGSGGANEQFF,TGCGCCAGCAGCCATTCGGGGAGCGGGGGGGCGAATGAGCAGTTCTTC
16,TRBJ1-2,TRBV7-9,-,-,CASSPTGTEANYGYTF,TGTGCCAGCAGCCCGACCGGCACAGAAGCTAACTATGGCTACACCTTC
13,TRBJ1-1,TRBV9,-,-,CASSVGYSTEAFF,TGTGCCAGCAGCGTAGGCTATAGCACTGAAGCTTTCTTT
16,TRBJ2-5,TRBV11-3,TRBD2,-,CASSLGSGGQRETQYF,TGTGCCAGCAGCTTAGGGTCGGGGGGGCAGCGAGAGACCCAGTACTTC
15,TRBJ1-3,TRBV9,-,-,CASSDQDLAGNTIYF,TGTGCCAGCAGCGACCAGGATCTCGCTGGAAACACCATATATTTT
13,TRBJ2-1,TRBV6-5,-,-,CASSSEGFNEQFF,TGTGCCAGCAGTTCGGAGGGGTTCAATGAGCAGTTCTTC
15,TRBJ2-1,TRBV7-2,TRBD2,-,CASSLSGGGYNEQFF,TGTGCCAGCAGCCTCAGCGGGGGGGGGTACAATGAGCAGTTCTTC